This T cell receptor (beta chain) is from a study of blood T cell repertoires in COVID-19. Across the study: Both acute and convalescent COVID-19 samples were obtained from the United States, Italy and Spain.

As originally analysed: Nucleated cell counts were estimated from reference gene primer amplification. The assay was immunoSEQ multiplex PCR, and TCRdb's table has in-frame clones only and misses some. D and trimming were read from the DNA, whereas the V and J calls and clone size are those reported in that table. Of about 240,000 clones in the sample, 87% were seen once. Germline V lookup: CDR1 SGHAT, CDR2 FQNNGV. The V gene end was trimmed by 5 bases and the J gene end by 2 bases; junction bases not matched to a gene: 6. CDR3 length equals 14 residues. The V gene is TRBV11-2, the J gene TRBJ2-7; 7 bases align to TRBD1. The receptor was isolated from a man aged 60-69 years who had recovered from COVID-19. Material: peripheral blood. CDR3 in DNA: TGTGCCAGCAGCGAGGGACAGCTTCCCTACGAGCAGTACTTC. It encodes CASSEGQLPYEQYF.